The 4 T cell receptor beta chains below come from one sample, sequenced in a study of CD8 T cells in Susac syndrome. Reverse transcription of about 0.5 to 1 ug RNA was carried out with random hexamers. Using its own MiXCR run on the immunoSEQ multiplex PCR reads, TCRdb lists one record per CDR3 protein. This sample yields about 200,000 distinct CDR3 sequences, of which roughly 96% are seen a single time; approximately 0.093% belongs to the top ten. Sequencing was done on a sample of CD4+ T cells from PBMCs. Receptors originate from a human donor with multiple sclerosis.

The chain employs TRBV25-1 and TRBJ2-7; 8 nucleotides match TRBD2. The CDR3 totals 14 residues. The V gene's germline CDR1 is MGHDK and CDR2 SYGVNS. V lost 6 bases to trimming and J lost 2 bases; unmatched junction nucleotides: 6. Here the CDR3 DNA reads TGTGCCAGCAGCGGGACGGGGGGGCCCTACGAGCAGTACTTC. Residues: CASSGTGGPYEQYF.

The chain has TRBV6-5 and TRBJ1-3; D remains unclear. CDR1 MNHEY and CDR2 SVGAGI come from the germline V gene. The CDR3 loop spans 13 amino acids. The ends were cut back, 5 bases at V and 1 base at J, with 6 bases in the middle. CDR3 sequence reads: CASSGPSGNTIYF. CDR3 in DNA: TGTGCCAGCAGTGGCCCGTCTGGAAACACCATATATTTT.

The V gene is TRBV29-1, the J gene TRBJ2-3; tentative D call: TRBD1 (6 bases). This CDR3 spans 12 amino acids. Per the germline V gene, CDR1 is SQVTM and CDR2 is ANQGSEA. The V and J ends lost 6 bases and 2 bases respectively, with 9 bases between them. The CDR3 region is CSVGGPTDTQYF. CDR3 DNA sequence: TGCAGCGTAGGGGGTCCCACAGATACGCAGTATTTT.

This clonotype was detected once. The chain is built from TRBV12-3 or TRBV12-4 and TRBJ2-3; 7 bases are a match to TRBD2. V was clipped by 7 bases and J by 7 bases; unmatched bases: 11. This CDR3 spans 14 amino acids. CDR3 nucleotides: TGTGCCAGCAAGGGAGCGGGACCACTGAATACGCAGTATTTT. Amino acid sequence: CASKGAGPLNTQYF.